These T cell receptor beta chains were read from a single sample in a study of CD8+ T cells in alopecia areata. Method: immunoSEQ multiplex PCR; TCRdb's copy keeps in-frame clones and lacks some. The profile shows more than 150,000 clones, about 50% of them singletons. This sample comprised CD8+ T cells sorted from blood, obtained at week 0. Receptors originate from a human donor with alopecia areata. CDR3s include the opening cysteine and the closing phenylalanine or tryptophan. Not all rows give a size; the values are once, few, many and, for expanded clones, a class.

V: TRBV2
J: TRBJ2-4
size: -
CDR3: CASRGTGTGKNIQYF

V: TRBV27
J: TRBJ2-7
size: -
CDR3: CASSIGGGPSYEQYF

V: TRBV30
J: TRBJ2-1
size: -
CDR3: CAWSSGSGGANEQFF

V: TRBV4-2
J: TRBJ1-1
size: -
CDR3: CASSQDETGSAPVEAFF

V: TRBV29-1
J: TRBJ2-1
size: -
CDR3: CSVAGGPVNEQFF

V: TRBV30
J: TRBJ1-5
size: -
CDR3: CAWSEGYGNQPQHF

V: TRBV28
J: TRBJ1-1
size: -
CDR3: CASSLQGGGTEAFF

V: TRBV29-1
J: TRBJ1-2
size: -
CDR3: CSVTGPSGGSGYTF

V: TRBV7-8
J: TRBJ2-5
size: few
CDR3: CASSLGATIETQYF

V: TRBV29-1
J: TRBJ1-2
size: few
CDR3: CSIIPQGAPEGYTF

V: TRBV28
J: TRBJ1-6
size: -
CDR3: CASIQRGQYSPLHF

V: TRBV11-2
J: TRBJ2-7
size: -
CDR3: CASSSRTGDPYEQYF

V: TRBV14
J: TRBJ2-7
size: -
CDR3: CASSQDPQREQYF

V: TRBV27
J: TRBJ2-1
size: few
CDR3: CASSGLGGDEQFF

V: TRBV30
J: TRBJ1-1
size: -
CDR3: CAWSLGTEAFF

V: TRBV11-2
J: TRBJ2-3
size: few
CDR3: CASSLGTGALWGTQYF

V: TRBV6-4
J: TRBJ2-6
size: medium-sized
CDR3: CASSDRGSGANVLTF

V: TRBV4-3
J: TRBJ2-7
size: -
CDR3: CASSLGREDEQYF

V: TRBV14
J: TRBJ2-1
size: many
CDR3: CASSPSGQEQFF

V: TRBV29-1
J: TRBJ2-6
size: few
CDR3: CSVPDSGGSSGANVLTF

V: TRBV2
J: TRBJ1-2
size: few
CDR3: CASWSAGVYGYTF

V: TRBV27
J: TRBJ2-3
size: -
CDR3: CASSGRDGTDTQYF

V: TRBV30
J: TRBJ1-5
size: -
CDR3: CAWSGDSSNQPQHF

V: TRBV30
J: TRBJ2-2
size: -
CDR3: CAWSAGQGVGELFF

V: TRBV4-3
J: TRBJ1-2
size: -
CDR3: CASSQVWGSNYGYTF

V: TRBV15
J: TRBJ2-7
size: -
CDR3: CATSSVPDRRDEQYF

V: TRBV12-5
J: TRBJ2-7
size: -
CDR3: CASGSRTYEQYF

V: TRBV5-6
J: TRBJ1-2
size: -
CDR3: CASSLGPGINGYTF

V: TRBV7-9
J: TRBJ2-3
size: few
CDR3: CASSAGTDTQYF

V: TRBV5-5
J: TRBJ2-6
size: -
CDR3: CASSLNEDDYSGANVLTF

V: TRBV9
J: TRBJ1-5
size: -
CDR3: CASSVSSNQPQHF

V: TRBV6-5
J: TRBJ1-6
size: -
CDR3: CASSLDSPSDLHF

V: TRBV7-9
J: TRBJ2-7
size: few
CDR3: CASSLWSGQGAEQYF

V: TRBV19
J: TRBJ1-1
size: -
CDR3: CASSQGEGTEAFF

V: TRBV27
J: TRBJ2-7
size: -
CDR3: CASSIGQGTYEQYF

V: TRBV4-3
J: TRBJ2-7
size: -
CDR3: CASSQGLSGGASYEQYF

V: TRBV30
J: TRBJ2-7
size: few
CDR3: CAWSVDSSYEQYF

V: TRBV11-3
J: TRBJ2-1
size: -
CDR3: CASSLRRASGGDEQFF